The 21 T cell receptor beta chains below all came from one sample that was sequenced in a study of blood T cells in healthy people across ages (dated by TCRdb to the mid-2010s). The receptor library was made with 5' RACE. Reads for this sample came from an Illumina HiSeq 2500. A second PCR of 7 to 11 cycles was performed with a sample-barcoded 5' primer and a J-beta primer mix. TCRdb reran the public reads through fastp at Q25 and MiXCR, keeping productive beta chains. Identical CDR3 proteins give one entry, which carries the most common genes and DNA. For this sample the table gives about a million distinct CDR3 sequences, of which roughly two fifths were detected only once. The ten largest account for under 15% of the sample. Material for sequencing was blood. These receptors originate from a man aged 18-30 years in good health.

The chain employs TRBV7-2 and TRBJ2-3, with 9 bases aligning to TRBD2. This CDR3 region has 17 residues. Germline V gives CDR1 SGHTA, CDR2 FQGNSA. V lost 3 bases to trimming and J lost 2 bases; unmatched junction nucleotides: 9. Here the CDR3 reads CASSFASQRGVTDTQYF. CDR3 sequence (DNA): TGTGCCAGCAGCTTTGCTTCCCAGCGGGGGGTCACAGATACGCAGTATTTT.

The sample holds a few counts of this clonotype. This chain connects TRBV20-1 to TRBJ2-7; TRBD1 matches at 10 bases. Germline V gives CDR1 DFQATT, CDR2 SNEGSKA (reference sequence). This CDR3 is built from 11 residues. The CDR3 DNA sequence: TGCAGCCGGGACAGGGGCTACGAGCAGTACTTC. Residues: CSRDRGYEQYF.

In this sample, this clonotype turned up a few times. At one end, the junction sequence differs from germline, possibly due to a read error. The J gene is TRBJ2-7, the V gene TRBV7-2; D is unresolved. The CDR3 sequence is 16 residues long. Germline V gives CDR1 SGHTA, CDR2 FQGNSA. In DNA, the CDR3 is TGCGCCAGCAGCTTAGTCGCAGAAATTGCATCCTACGAGCAGTACTTC. This encodes CASSLVAEIASYEQYF.

A few counts support this clonotype. This rearrangement joins TRBV4-3 to TRBJ2-3; 12 positions match TRBD2. This CDR3 has 18 amino acids. V lost 0 bases, J lost 6 bases, and 10 bases stayed unmatched. Germline V CDR1 and CDR2: LGHNA, YSLEER. CDR3 in amino acids: CASSQEASGGDIVDTQYF. The CDR3 DNA reads as TGCGCCAGCAGCCAAGAAGCTAGCGGGGGGGATATTGTCGATACGCAGTATTTT.

This sequence joins TRBV12-3 or TRBV12-4 and TRBJ2-2, with 10 positions matching TRBD2. This CDR3 comprises 15 residues. After removal of 11 bases from V and 7 bases from J, the junction contained 13 bases not matched to a gene. CDR3 nucleotide sequence: TGTGCCCTATCCGGAGCGGGGGGGATGTTCGGGGAGCTGTTTTTT. Protein product: CALSGAGGMFGELFF.

There are a few counts of this clonotype. The gene calls are TRBV10-3 and TRBJ2-3; no definite D call. Germline values: CDR1 ENHRY, CDR2 SYGVKD. V was clipped by 8 bases and J by 1 base, with 4 bases between them. The CDR3 covers 11 residues. CDR3 loop: CAIARTDTQYF. As DNA, the CDR3 is TGTGCCATCGCCCGCACAGATACGCAGTATTTT.

V is TRBV9 and J is TRBJ2-2; a weak D match, TRBD1 (5 bases). Germline CDR1 reads SGDLS; CDR2 reads YYNGEE. The CDR3 is 17 amino acids. V lost 4 bases and J lost 3, with 19 bases in between. The CDR3 sequence is CASSQGGLVGDTGELFF. Written as DNA, the CDR3 is TGTGCCAGCAGCCAGGGCGGCTTAGTCGGTGACACCGGGGAGCTGTTTTTT.

This clonotype was counted a few times. The chain links TRBV5-1 to TRBJ2-1, with D perhaps TRBD2 (6 bases). The V and J ends lost 4 bases and 5 bases respectively, with 13 bases between them. The CDR3 runs to 14 residues. The V gene's germline CDR1 is SGHRS and CDR2 YFSETQ. The CDR3: CASSRGDGNNEQFF. The CDR3 coding sequence is TGCGCCAGCAGCCGCGGGGACGGCAACAATGAGCAGTTCTTC.

This sequence joins TRBV20-1 and TRBJ2-1; TRBD1 or TRBD2 may be the D gene (6 bases each). Germline V gene lookup returns CDR1 DFQATT and CDR2 SNEGSKA (reference sequence). The CDR3 spans 14 residues. V was trimmed by 1 base and J by 8 bases, leaving 15 bases between them. The chain's CDR3 is CSARGGGTGDEQFF. In DNA, the CDR3 is TGCAGTGCTAGAGGAGGGGGGACCGGGGATGAGCAGTTCTTC.

This clonotype appeared a few times. One end of the junction is discordant with germline, which a read error may explain. This chain uses TRBV5-1 with TRBJ1-4; 8 bases align to TRBD1. The CDR3 spans 17 residues. The germline V gene has CDR1 SGHRS and CDR2 YFSETQ. The CDR3 is CASSISGTGIRSERLFF. The CDR3, as DNA: TGCGCCAGCAGCATCTCCGGGACAGGCATAAGGAGTGAAAGACTGTTTTTT.

The chain recombines TRBV27 with TRBJ2-2, with TRBD1 identical over 7 bases. The J segment lost 5 bases and the V segment lost 5 bases, leaving 14 bases of the junction unmatched. The V gene's germline CDR1 is MNHEY and CDR2 SMNVEV (reference sequence). This CDR3 contains 17 residues. The CDR3 DNA sequence: TGTGCCAGCAGTCTACAGGGGTTCAAGCCTTATACCGGGGAGCTGTTTTTT. Amino acids: CASSLQGFKPYTGELFF.

This clonotype was counted a few times. This chain uses TRBV7-2 with TRBJ2-2; 10 nucleotides match TRBD1. CDR1 is SGHTA and CDR2 is FQGNSA in the germline V gene. J gave up 2 bases and V 4 bases, and 4 bases lay outside the gene matches. The CDR3 consists of 16 residues. The CDR3 region is CASSSGQGENTGELFF. Here the CDR3 DNA reads TGTGCCAGCAGCTCCGGACAGGGGGAAAACACCGGGGAGCTGTTTTTT.

This chain links TRBV7-9 with TRBJ2-1; TRBD2 is a possible D gene (6 bases). There are 15 residues in the CDR3. CDR1 SEHNR and CDR2 FQNEAQ come from the germline V gene (reference sequence). V shed 5 bases and J shed 9 bases, with 20 bases lying between them. The CDR3: CASSPPGTSVAEQFF. CDR3 nucleotides: TGTGCCAGCAGCCCCCCCGGGACTTCTGTGGCTGAGCAGTTCTTC.

The chain employs TRBV12-5 and TRBJ2-2, with D tentatively TRBD1 (5 bases). Germline V CDR1 and CDR2: LGHNT, FRNRAP. Between the trimmed V and J ends, which lost 4 bases and 3 bases, there was a span of 21 bases. CDR3 length: 18 amino acids. The CDR3: CASGSTSKKGVDTGELFF. CDR3 sequence (DNA): TGTGCTAGTGGTTCGACATCCAAGAAAGGGGTAGACACCGGGGAGCTGTTTTTT.

This sequence joins TRBV7-2 and TRBJ1-6; D may be TRBD1 (6 bases). CDR3 length equals 18 residues. Germline lookup yields CDR1 SGHTA and CDR2 FQGNSA. V lost 5 bases and J lost 4, with 21 bases in between. CDR3 loop: CASSPLGADFIYNSPLHF. Here the CDR3 DNA reads TGTGCCAGCAGCCCCCTGGGGGCAGACTTTATTTATAATTCACCCCTCCACTTT.

This chain links TRBV12-3 or TRBV12-4 with TRBJ2-1; D may be TRBD1 (7 bases). With 4 bases removed from V and 1 base from J, the gap between germline ends came to 14 bases. The CDR3 extends over 16 amino acids. CDR3 coding DNA: TGTGCCAGCAGTTGGGGCAGGGGGGCTTCCTACAATGAGCAGTTCTTC. Encoded protein: CASSWGRGASYNEQFF.

The chain carries TRBV5-1 and TRBJ2-1; D assignment may be TRBD1 or TRBD2 (6 bases each). The germline V gene has CDR1 SGHRS and CDR2 YFSETQ. V lost 1 base and J lost 3, with 29 bases in between. The CDR3 sequence is 21 residues long. The CDR3 sequence is CASSLSSVWGAWGSYYNEQFF. The DNA for the CDR3 is TGCGCCAGCAGCTTGAGTTCCGTATGGGGGGCCTGGGGCTCCTACTACAATGAGCAGTTCTTC.

This clonotype was seen at least ten times. This chain links TRBV6-5 with TRBJ2-1; no definite D call. The V gene lost 2 bases and the J gene lost 6 bases, with 20 bases spanning the gap. Germline V lookup: CDR1 MNHEY, CDR2 SVGAGI. This CDR3 comprises 17 residues. CDR3 sequence (DNA): TGTGCCAGCAGTTACAAGGTTGGGCAGCCAAGGGCCAATGAGCAGTTCTTC. Protein: CASSYKVGQPRANEQFF.

The gene calls are TRBV11-2 and TRBJ2-1, with a tentative D call TRBD2 (5 bases). This CDR3 contains 16 residues. The germline V gene encodes CDR1 SGHAT and CDR2 FQNNGV. V was pared by 5 bases and J by 1 base, with 15 bases between. CDR3 DNA sequence: TGTGCCAGCAGCCCCAGAGGAGCGGAATCCTACAATGAGCAGTTCTTC. Its protein product is CASSPRGAESYNEQFF.

The sample holds many counts of this clonotype. The chain recombines TRBV20-1 with TRBJ1-1; the D is unclear. Germline CDR1 reads DFQATT; CDR2 reads SNEGSKA (reference sequence). The V gene lost 6 bases and the J gene lost 1 base, with 12 bases spanning the gap. This CDR3 is built from 13 residues. The CDR3 loop reads CSAAIGENTEAFF. The CDR3 bases are TGCAGTGCCGCGATCGGGGAGAACACTGAAGCTTTCTTT.

The chain is built from TRBV7-8 and TRBJ2-1; D call uncertain. V lost 7 bases, J lost 0 bases, and 10 bases lay in between. The CDR3 extends over 14 amino acids. The germline gives CDR1 SGHVS, CDR2 FQNEAQ. The CDR3 DNA follows: TGTGCCAGCACCCTGGGTCCCTCCTACAATGAGCAGTTCTTC. Protein product: CASTLGPSYNEQFF.